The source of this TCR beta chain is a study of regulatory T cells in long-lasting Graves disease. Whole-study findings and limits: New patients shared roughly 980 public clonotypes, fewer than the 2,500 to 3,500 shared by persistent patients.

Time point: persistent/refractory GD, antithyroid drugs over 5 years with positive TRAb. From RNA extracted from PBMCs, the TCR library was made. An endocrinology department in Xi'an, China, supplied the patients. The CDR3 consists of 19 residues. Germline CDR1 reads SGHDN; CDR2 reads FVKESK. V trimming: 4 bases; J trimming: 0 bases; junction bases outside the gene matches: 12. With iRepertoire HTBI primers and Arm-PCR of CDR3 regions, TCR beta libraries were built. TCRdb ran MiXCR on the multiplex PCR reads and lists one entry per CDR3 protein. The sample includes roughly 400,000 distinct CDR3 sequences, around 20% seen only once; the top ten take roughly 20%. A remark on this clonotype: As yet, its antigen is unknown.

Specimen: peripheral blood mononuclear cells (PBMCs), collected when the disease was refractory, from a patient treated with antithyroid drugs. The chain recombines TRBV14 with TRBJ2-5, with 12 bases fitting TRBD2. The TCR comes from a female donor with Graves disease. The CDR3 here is CASSPRELAGGPYQETQYF. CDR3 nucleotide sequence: TGTGCCAGCAGCCCCAGAGAACTAGCGGGAGGACCGTACCAAGAGACCCAGTACTTC.